Listed here is a single T cell receptor beta chain. The data originate from a study of identical twins. Using its own MiXCR run on the 5' RACE reads, TCRdb lists one record per CDR3 protein. Of about 520,000 distinct CDR3 sequences listed, roughly 21% are singletons. V was trimmed by 1 base and J by 6 bases, leaving 19 bases between them. The CDR3 runs 16 residues. Looked up from germline, CDR1 is SGDLS and CDR2 is YYNGEE. Separately, the same data were catalogued under a study of T cells expressing NK-cell markers.

This clonotype was obtained from a woman under 30 in good health. The sequenced sample consisted of CD4+ T cells sorted from blood. The J gene is TRBJ1-2, the V gene TRBV9; unclear D gene. The CDR3 bases are TGTGCCAGCAGCGTAACTTGGCGTGATCGCCACGATGGCTACACCTTC. Protein sequence: CASSVTWRDRHDGYTF.